This entry lists 24 T cell receptor beta chains sequenced from one sample in a study of T cells in Graves' hyperthyroidism and ophthalmopathy. Researchers amplified the TCR beta CDR3 regions from RNA transcripts. TCR CDR3 regions were first amplified by RT-PCR with HTBI primers. TCRdb processed the multiplex PCR reads anew with MiXCR; each CDR3 protein has one entry. The data show hundreds of thousands of distinct CDR3 sequences, 20% to 25% seen once. Specimen: blood. Receptors were obtained from a man aged 25-45 years with Graves' ophthalmopathy.

The sample holds many counts of this clonotype. This chain connects TRBV27 to TRBJ1-4; D is unresolved. The CDR3 spans 15 residues. V dropped 3 bases and J dropped 0 bases, with 8 bases sitting between them. The germline gives CDR1 MNHEY, CDR2 SMNVEV (reference sequence). The CDR3 sequence is CASSFGGATNEKLFF. The CDR3 nucleotides read TGTGCCAGCAGTTTCGGAGGTGCAACTAATGAAAAACTGTTTTTT.

This clonotype was counted between two and nine times. The chain employs TRBV28 and TRBJ2-3, with D possibly matching TRBD2 (5 bases). The CDR3 has 15 residues. From germline, CDR1 is MDHEN and CDR2 SYDVKM. With 6 bases removed from V and 0 bases from J, the gap between germline ends came to 13 bases. The CDR3, as DNA: TGTGCCAGCAGCCCCAAAGCGGAGAGCACAGATACGCAGTATTTT. Translation: CASSPKAESTDTQYF.

A few counts support this clonotype. CDR3 nucleotide sequence: TGTGCCAGCCCGAGGGACGGAGCCTACGAGCAGTACTTC. It codes for CASPRDGAYEQYF. This rearrangement joins TRBV19 to TRBJ2-7; D is tentatively TRBD1 or TRBD2 (5 bases each). This CDR3 has 13 amino acids. From germline, CDR1 is LNHDA and CDR2 SQIVND (reference sequence). The V end lost 9 bases, the J end lost 2 bases, and 14 bases lay between the germline ends.

This clonotype was seen repeatedly, ten times or more. The chain employs TRBV28 and TRBJ1-1; D may be TRBD1 (6 bases). Between the trimmed V and J ends, which lost 6 bases and 8 bases, there was a span of 22 bases. The CDR3 has 15 amino acids. Germline CDR1 reads MDHEN; CDR2 reads SYDVKM. CDR3 nucleotides: TGTGCCAGCAGCATCGGGGGGGGGGGCCAAAGAGAAGCTTTCTTT. Residues: CASSIGGGGQREAFF.

This clonotype was picked up many times. The rearrangement links TRBV11-2 to TRBJ1-1; no clear D gene. From germline, CDR1 is SGHAT and CDR2 FQNNGV. The V end was cut by 0 bases, the J end by 7 bases, with 9 bases between. The CDR3 contains 13 residues. The CDR3 is CASSLDRVHEAFF. Here the CDR3 DNA reads TGTGCCAGCAGCTTAGATCGGGTACATGAAGCTTTCTTT.

The chain is built from TRBV27 and TRBJ2-1; D is unresolved. Deletions cut 6 bases from V and 0 bases from J, with 12 bases between. The CDR3 consists of 15 residues. Per the germline V gene, CDR1 is MNHEY and CDR2 is SMNVEV (reference sequence). CDR3: CASSSTASSYNEQFF. The CDR3 DNA reads as TGTGCCAGCAGCAGCACGGCTAGCTCCTACAATGAGCAGTTCTTC.

The chain joins TRBV15 to TRBJ2-7; D tentatively reads TRBD1 or TRBD2 (5 bases each). CDR1 is LNHNV and CDR2 is YYDKDF in the germline V gene (reference sequence). The length of the CDR3 is 15 residues. V shed 1 base and J shed 2 bases, with 12 bases lying between them. CDR3 DNA sequence: TGTGCCACCAGCAGAGGTGGGGGTGGACCCTACGAGCAGTACTTC. Translating it yields CATSRGGGGPYEQYF.

This clonotype was detected many times. The chain combines TRBV10-3 with TRBJ2-7; maybe TRBD1 (8 bases). This CDR3 region has 16 residues. V was cut by 4 bases and J by 3 bases, with 19 bases left in between. Germline loops: CDR1 ENHRY, CDR2 SYGVKD. CDR3 sequence reads: CAISAQDRGGGYEQYF. CDR3 coding DNA: TGTGCCATCAGTGCTCAAGACAGGGGAGGGGGCTACGAGCAGTACTTC.

A few counts support this clonotype. This sequence joins TRBV20-1 and TRBJ1-1, with D perhaps matching TRBD1 (5 bases). This CDR3 is built from 13 residues. Germline CDR1 is DFQATT and CDR2 is SNEGSKA (reference sequence). V shed 0 bases and J shed 6 bases, with 11 bases lying between them. The CDR3 nucleotides read TGCAGTGCTAGAGATGGGGGGAAGGCTGAAGCTTTCTTT. Protein: CSARDGGKAEAFF.

The CDR3 is CASSSSGTGGVGYTF. The DNA of the CDR3 is TGTGCCAGCAGTTCAAGCGGGACAGGGGGCGTTGGCTACACCTTC. The chain has TRBV28 and TRBJ1-2, with 12 positions matching TRBD1. This CDR3 region has 15 residues. After removal of 4 bases from V and 7 bases from J, the junction contained 7 bases not matched to a gene. Germline CDR1 and CDR2: MDHEN and SYDVKM.

This clonotype was found many times. The V gene is TRBV7-2, the J gene TRBJ2-7, with 14 nucleotides matching TRBD2. V lost 1 base, J lost 4 bases, and 9 bases stayed unmatched. Germline CDR1 reads SGHTA; CDR2 reads FQGNSA. The CDR3 runs 18 residues. The CDR3 nucleotides read TGTGCCAGCAGCTTAGAGGGGGCGGGACTAGCGGGAGCTTACGAGCAGTACTTC. Amino acid sequence: CASSLEGAGLAGAYEQYF.

This clonotype was observed a handful of times. The J gene is TRBJ2-7, the V gene TRBV5-6, with 9 bases matching TRBD2. The germline CDR1 and CDR2 sequences are SGHDT and YYEEEE. The CDR3 extends over 16 amino acids. V lost 0 bases and J lost 0; bases outside the gene matches: 4. The CDR3 spells CASSLDGLASSYEQYF. The CDR3 coding sequence is TGTGCCAGCAGCTTGGATGGACTAGCGAGCTCCTACGAGCAGTACTTC.

This clonotype was counted many times. The V call is TRBV6-5, the J call TRBJ2-2; D gene ambiguous. CDR3 length: 16 residues. The germline V gene has CDR1 MNHEY and CDR2 SVGAGI. The V end lost 0 bases, the J end lost 3 bases, and 11 bases lay between the germline ends. The CDR3 DNA sequence: TGTGCCAGCAGTTACTCGATCTCTGGCTACACCGGGGAGCTGTTTTTT. As protein: CASSYSISGYTGELFF.

This chain uses TRBV5-1 with TRBJ1-1; 9 bases line up with TRBD1. The germline V gene has CDR1 SGHRS and CDR2 YFSETQ. The J segment lost 7 bases and the V segment lost 4 bases, leaving 8 bases of the junction unmatched. This CDR3 comprises 14 residues. For the CDR3, the DNA is TGCGCCAGCAGCGGCGGACAGGGGAGGATTGAAGCTTTCTTT. Protein: CASSGGQGRIEAFF.

This clonotype was counted between two and nine times. The J gene is TRBJ2-1, the V gene TRBV10-3, with TRBD2 as a possible D gene (6 bases). V dropped 8 bases and J dropped 6 bases, with 14 bases sitting between them. CDR3 size: 13 residues. Looked up from germline, CDR1 is ENHRY and CDR2 is SYGVKD. This chain's CDR3 is CAIWGELSNEQFF. In DNA form, the CDR3 reads TGTGCCATCTGGGGGGAGTTGAGCAATGAGCAGTTCTTC.

The V call is TRBV12-3 or TRBV12-4, the J call TRBJ1-5; no clear D. This CDR3 region has 16 residues. V was cut by 3 bases and J by 1 base, with 13 bases left in between. CDR3 DNA: TGTGCCAGCAGTTTTATTTCAGCCACAAGCAATCAGCCCCAGCATTTT. This codes for CASSFISATSNQPQHF.

This clonotype has a count of ten or more. The chain couples TRBV18 to TRBJ2-1; a weak D match, TRBD2 (6 bases). Per germline, CDR1 KGHSH and CDR2 LQKENI. Trimming pared 2 bases from V and 6 bases from J, leaving 14 bases between. This CDR3 contains 15 residues. As DNA, the CDR3 is TGTGCCAGCTCACCAGCGGGAAAGCTGGTCAATGAGCAGTTCTTC. Encoded protein: CASSPAGKLVNEQFF.

In this sample, this clonotype turned up many times. V and J are TRBV2 and TRBJ2-5, with 12 positions matching TRBD2. The CDR3 runs to 15 residues. J lost 2 bases, V lost 6 bases, and 4 bases had no gene match. The germline V gene has CDR1 SNHLY and CDR2 FYNNEI. This chain's CDR3 is CASRGLAGPQETQYF. The CDR3 DNA follows: TGTGCCAGCAGAGGACTAGCGGGACCGCAAGAGACCCAGTACTTC.

This clonotype was seen at least ten times. The chain carries TRBV2 and TRBJ1-1; D remains ambiguous. Germline values: CDR1 SNHLY, CDR2 FYNNEI. Trimming removed 5 bases at V and 0 bases at J, with 10 bases between. The length of the CDR3 is 14 residues. This chain's CDR3 is CASSTTEMNTEAFF. Written as DNA, the CDR3 is TGTGCCAGCAGTACCACGGAGATGAACACTGAAGCTTTCTTT.

This clonotype was counted ten times or more. This chain uses TRBV6-2 or TRBV6-3 with TRBJ2-4; no definite D call. CDR1 MNHEY and CDR2 SVGEGT come from the germline V gene. V gave up 5 bases and J gave up 1 base, with 9 bases separating them. CDR3 length: 14 residues. The CDR3 here is CASSPLTAKNIQYF. The CDR3 nucleotides read TGTGCCAGCAGTCCACTTACGGCCAAAAACATTCAGTACTTC.

The chain employs TRBV10-3 and TRBJ2-3; 7 nucleotides match TRBD2. J lost 1 base, V lost 0 bases, and 10 bases had no gene match. The CDR3 length is 18 residues. Germline assignment: CDR1 ENHRY and CDR2 SYGVKD. CDR3 coding DNA: TGTGCCATCAGTGAGTCGGGAGTAGCGGGTTATCGCACAGATACGCAGTATTTT. As protein: CAISESGVAGYRTDTQYF.

The sample holds a few counts of this clonotype. This sequence joins TRBV20-1 and TRBJ2-1; D is undetermined. The CDR3 consists of 10 residues. Trimming pared 3 bases from V and 13 bases from J, leaving 10 bases between. Germline CDR1 reads DFQATT; CDR2 reads SNEGSKA (reference sequence). CDR3 sequence (DNA): TGCAGTGCTAGGATCCAGCCTCAGTTCTTC. Translating gives CSARIQPQFF.

The table lists this clonotype with a few counts. This sequence joins TRBV7-9 and TRBJ1-6; D might be TRBD1 (5 bases). CDR1 is SEHNR and CDR2 is FQNEAQ in the germline V gene (reference sequence). This CDR3 is built from 13 residues. The V end was cut by 11 bases, the J end by 9 bases, with 17 bases between. Here the CDR3 DNA reads TGTGCCGGGGTTGACAGCCCATCTTCACCCCTCCACTTT. Translated, it gives CAGVDSPSSPLHF.

This clonotype has a handful of counts. The chain combines TRBV28 with TRBJ2-2; 8 nucleotides match TRBD2. The CDR3 totals 15 residues. The germline gives CDR1 MDHEN, CDR2 SYDVKM. The V gene end was trimmed by 10 bases and the J gene end by 5 bases; junction bases not matched to a gene: 12. CDR3 amino acids: CATAREGTGTGELFF. In DNA form, the CDR3 reads TGTGCCACCGCCCGGGAGGGGACGGGGACCGGGGAGCTGTTTTTT.